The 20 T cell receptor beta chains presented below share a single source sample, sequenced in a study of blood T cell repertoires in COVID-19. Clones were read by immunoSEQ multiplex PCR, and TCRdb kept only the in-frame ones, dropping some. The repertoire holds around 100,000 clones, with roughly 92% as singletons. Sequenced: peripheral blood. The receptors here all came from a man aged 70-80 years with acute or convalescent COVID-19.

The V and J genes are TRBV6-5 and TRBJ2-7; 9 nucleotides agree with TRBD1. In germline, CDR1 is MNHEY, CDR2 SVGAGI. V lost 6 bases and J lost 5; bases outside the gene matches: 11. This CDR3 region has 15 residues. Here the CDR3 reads CASRLLGQGRDEQYF. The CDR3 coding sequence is TGTGCCAGCAGGCTCCTTGGACAGGGGAGGGACGAGCAGTACTTC.

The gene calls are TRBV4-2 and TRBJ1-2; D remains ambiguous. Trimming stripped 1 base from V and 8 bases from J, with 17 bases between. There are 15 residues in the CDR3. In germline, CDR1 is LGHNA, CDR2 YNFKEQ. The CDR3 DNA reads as TGTGCCAGCAGCCAAGGTTTCAGAGGGTTCCGGGGCTACACCTTC. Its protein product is CASSQGFRGFRGYTF.

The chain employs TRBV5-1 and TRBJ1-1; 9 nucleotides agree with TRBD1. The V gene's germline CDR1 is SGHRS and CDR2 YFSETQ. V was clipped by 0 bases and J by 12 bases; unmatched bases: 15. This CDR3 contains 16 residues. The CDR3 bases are TGCGCCAGCAGCTTGGCTAGGGGACAGGGTCTTGGTGCAACTTTCTTT. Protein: CASSLARGQGLGATFF.

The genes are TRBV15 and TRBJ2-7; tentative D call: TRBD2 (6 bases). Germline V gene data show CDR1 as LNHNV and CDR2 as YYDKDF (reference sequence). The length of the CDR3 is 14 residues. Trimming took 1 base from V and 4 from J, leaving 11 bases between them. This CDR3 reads CATSRGGTWYEQYF. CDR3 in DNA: TGTGCCACCAGCAGAGGGGGGACTTGGTACGAGCAGTACTTC.

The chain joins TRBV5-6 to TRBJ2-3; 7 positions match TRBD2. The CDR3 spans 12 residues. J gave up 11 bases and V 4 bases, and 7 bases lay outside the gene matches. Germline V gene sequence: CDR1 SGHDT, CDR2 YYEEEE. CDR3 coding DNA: TGTGCCAGCAGCCGGGGGGAAGTTAGGCAGTATTTT. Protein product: CASSRGEVRQYF.

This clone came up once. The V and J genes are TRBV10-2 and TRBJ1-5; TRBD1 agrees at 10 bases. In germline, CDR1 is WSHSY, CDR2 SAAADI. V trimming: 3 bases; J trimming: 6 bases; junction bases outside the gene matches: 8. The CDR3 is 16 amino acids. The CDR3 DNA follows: TGCGCCAGCAGTGAAGGAGACAGGGGGCCTGGTCAGCCCCAGCATTTT. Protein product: CASSEGDRGPGQPQHF.

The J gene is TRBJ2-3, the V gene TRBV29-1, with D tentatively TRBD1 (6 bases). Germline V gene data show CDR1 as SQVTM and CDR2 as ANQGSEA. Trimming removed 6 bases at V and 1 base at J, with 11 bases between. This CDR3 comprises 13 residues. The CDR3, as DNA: TGCAGCGTCCGGAGACAGGGCACAGATACGCAGTATTTT. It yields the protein CSVRRQGTDTQYF.

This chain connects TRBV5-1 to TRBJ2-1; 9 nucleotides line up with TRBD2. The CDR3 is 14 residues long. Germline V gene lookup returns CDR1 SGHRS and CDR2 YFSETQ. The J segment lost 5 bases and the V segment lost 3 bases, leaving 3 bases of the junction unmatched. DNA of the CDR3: TGCGCCAGCAGCTCCGCGGGGGGGGACAATGAGCAGTTCTTC. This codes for CASSSAGGDNEQFF.

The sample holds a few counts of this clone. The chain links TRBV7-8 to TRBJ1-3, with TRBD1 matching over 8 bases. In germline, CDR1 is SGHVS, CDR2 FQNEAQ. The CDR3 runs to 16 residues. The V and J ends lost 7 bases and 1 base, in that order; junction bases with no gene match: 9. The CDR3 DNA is TGTGCCAGCACCAGGACAGGGCACGCTTCTGGAAACACCATATATTTT. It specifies CASTRTGHASGNTIYF.

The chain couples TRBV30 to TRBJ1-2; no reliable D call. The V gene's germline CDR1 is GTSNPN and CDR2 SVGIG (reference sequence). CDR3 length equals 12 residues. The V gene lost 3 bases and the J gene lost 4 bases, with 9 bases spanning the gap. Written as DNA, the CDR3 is TGTGCCTGGAGCCTGACGGGCTATGGCTACACCTTC. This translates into CAWSLTGYGYTF.

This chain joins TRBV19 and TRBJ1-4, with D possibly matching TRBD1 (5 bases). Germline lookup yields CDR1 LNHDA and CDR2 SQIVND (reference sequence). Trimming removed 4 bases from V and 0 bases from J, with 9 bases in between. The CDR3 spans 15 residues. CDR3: CASSTQTATNEKLFF. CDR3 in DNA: TGTGCCAGTAGTACCCAGACAGCAACTAATGAAAAACTGTTTTTT.

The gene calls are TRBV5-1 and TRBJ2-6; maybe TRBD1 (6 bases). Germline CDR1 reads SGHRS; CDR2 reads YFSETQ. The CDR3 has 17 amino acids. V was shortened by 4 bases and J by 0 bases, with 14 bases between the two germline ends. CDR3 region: CASSLDSASSGANVLTF. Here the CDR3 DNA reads TGCGCCAGCAGCCTGGACAGTGCGAGCTCTGGGGCCAACGTCCTGACTTTC.

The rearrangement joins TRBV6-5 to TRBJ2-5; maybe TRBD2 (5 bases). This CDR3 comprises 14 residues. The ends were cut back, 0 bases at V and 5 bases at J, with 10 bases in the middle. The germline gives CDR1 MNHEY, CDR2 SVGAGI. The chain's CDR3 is CASSYSEVGETQYF. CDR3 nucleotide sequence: TGTGCCAGCAGTTACTCGGAGGTTGGGGAGACCCAGTACTTC.

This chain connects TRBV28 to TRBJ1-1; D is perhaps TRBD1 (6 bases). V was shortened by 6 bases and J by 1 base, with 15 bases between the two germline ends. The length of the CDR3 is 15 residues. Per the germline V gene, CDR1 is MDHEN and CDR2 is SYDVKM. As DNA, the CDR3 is TGTGCCAGCAGCCTCACTGCGACAGGGAACACTGAAGCTTTCTTT. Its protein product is CASSLTATGNTEAFF.

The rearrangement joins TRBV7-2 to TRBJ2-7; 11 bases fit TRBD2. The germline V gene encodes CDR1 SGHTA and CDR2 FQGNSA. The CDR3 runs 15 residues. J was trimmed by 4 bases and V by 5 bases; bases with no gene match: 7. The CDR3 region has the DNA TGTGCCAGCAGCAGATCCCTAGCGGGAGGTTACGAGCAGTACTTC. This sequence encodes CASSRSLAGGYEQYF.

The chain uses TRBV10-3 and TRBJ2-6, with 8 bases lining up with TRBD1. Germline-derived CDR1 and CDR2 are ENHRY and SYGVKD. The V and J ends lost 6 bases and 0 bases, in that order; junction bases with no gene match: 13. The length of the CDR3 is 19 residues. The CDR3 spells CAIRRGTGGMPSGANVLTF. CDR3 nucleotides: TGTGCCATCAGGAGGGGCACAGGGGGAATGCCCTCTGGGGCCAACGTCCTGACTTTC.

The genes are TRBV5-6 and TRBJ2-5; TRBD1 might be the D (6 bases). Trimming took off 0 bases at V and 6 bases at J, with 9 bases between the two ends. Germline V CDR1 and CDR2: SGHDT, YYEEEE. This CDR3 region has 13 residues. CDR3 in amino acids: CASSLAGDQTQYF. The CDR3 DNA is TGTGCCAGCAGCTTGGCAGGGGATCAGACCCAGTACTTC.

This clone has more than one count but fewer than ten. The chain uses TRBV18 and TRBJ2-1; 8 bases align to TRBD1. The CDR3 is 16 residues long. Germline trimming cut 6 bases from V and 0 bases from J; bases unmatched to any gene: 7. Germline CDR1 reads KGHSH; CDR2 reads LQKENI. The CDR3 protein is CASSRTGLSSYNEQFF. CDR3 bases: TGTGCCAGCTCGCGGACAGGGCTTAGCTCCTACAATGAGCAGTTCTTC.

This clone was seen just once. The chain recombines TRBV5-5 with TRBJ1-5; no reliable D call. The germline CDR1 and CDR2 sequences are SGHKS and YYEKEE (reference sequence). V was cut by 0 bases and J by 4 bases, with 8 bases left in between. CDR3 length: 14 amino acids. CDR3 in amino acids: CASSLARVNQPQHF. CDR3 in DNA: TGTGCCAGCAGCTTGGCGCGGGTGAATCAGCCCCAGCATTTT.

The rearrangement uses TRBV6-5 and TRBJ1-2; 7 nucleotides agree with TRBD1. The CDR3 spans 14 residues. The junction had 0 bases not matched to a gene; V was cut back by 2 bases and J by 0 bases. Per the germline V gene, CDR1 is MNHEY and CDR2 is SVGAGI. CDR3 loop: CASSYGTANYGYTF. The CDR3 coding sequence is TGTGCCAGCAGTTACGGGACAGCTAACTATGGCTACACCTTC.